The 19 T cell receptor beta chains presented below share a single source sample, sequenced in a study of T cell repertoires in cytomegalovirus infection. One entry per CDR3 protein results from TCRdb running MiXCR on the reads. The sample comprises roughly 500,000 distinct CDR3 sequences, 30% to 40% of which are singletons, and about 17% rests with the top ten. Their recognized antigens are unknown. Sequencing used cultured PBMCs, obtained from culture after CMV antigen stimulation. All receptors come from a human donor in good health (CMV status not recorded). Some clones in this sample may be carry-over from other donors' samples.

In this sample, this clonotype turned up a few times. The chain combines TRBV12-3 or TRBV12-4 with TRBJ1-2, with D unclear. V was trimmed by 5 bases and J by 4 bases, leaving 5 bases between them. The CDR3 runs 11 residues. In DNA, the CDR3 is TGTGCCAGCAGTCAAGTCTATGGCTACACCTTC. It codes for CASSQVYGYTF.

This clonotype has a handful of counts. The chain uses TRBV4-3 and TRBJ2-5; 7 bases match TRBD2. Unmatched junction bases numbered 6, after V lost 1 base and J lost 1 base. The CDR3 runs 16 residues. The germline V gene encodes CDR1 LGHNA and CDR2 YSLEER. The CDR3 DNA sequence: TGCGCCAGCAGCCAAGGGCGCGGGAGAGTCCAAGAGACCCAGTACTTC. Translating it yields CASSQGRGRVQETQYF.

In its sample, this clonotype was seen a few times. The DNA of the CDR3 is TGCGCCAGCAGCCAACTAGCGGGAGATCGTGAGCAGTTCTTC. It specifies CASSQLAGDREQFF. The chain uses TRBV5-1 and TRBJ2-1; TRBD2 agrees at 11 bases. CDR1 SGHRS and CDR2 YFSETQ come from the germline V gene. The CDR3 extends over 14 amino acids. V lost 4 bases, J lost 9 bases, and 6 bases stayed unmatched.

This clonotype showed up just a few times. This rearrangement joins TRBV11-2 to TRBJ2-3; D is unclear. V was pared by 5 bases and J by 2 bases, with 14 bases between. Per germline, CDR1 SGHAT and CDR2 FQNNGV. The CDR3 length is 15 residues. The CDR3 here is CASSPLRFPTDTQYF. The CDR3 bases are TGTGCCAGCAGCCCTCTACGATTTCCCACAGATACGCAGTATTTT.

This chain links TRBV4-1 with TRBJ2-7; no clear D gene. The CDR3 is 13 residues long. Trimming left V 0 bases short and J 6 bases short, with 9 bases between. Germline V gene data show CDR1 as MGHRA and CDR2 as YSYEKL. The CDR3 here is CASSQDQAAEQYF. CDR3 sequence (DNA): TGCGCCAGCAGCCAAGATCAGGCAGCCGAGCAGTACTTC.

This clonotype has at least ten counts. This chain connects TRBV4-2 to TRBJ2-3, with 11 bases fitting TRBD2. This CDR3 region has 16 residues. Per germline, CDR1 LGHNA and CDR2 YNFKEQ. Germline trimming cut 5 bases from V and 4 bases from J; bases unmatched to any gene: 8. As DNA, the CDR3 is TGTGCCAGCAGCTCGCGACCGGGACTAGCGGCAGATACGCAGTATTTT. Its protein product is CASSSRPGLAADTQYF.

V is TRBV4-1 and J is TRBJ1-5; no reliable D call. Germline V gene lookup returns CDR1 MGHRA and CDR2 YSYEKL. Trimming took off 3 bases at V and 1 base at J, with 10 bases between the two ends. The CDR3 spans 15 residues. The CDR3 bases are TGCGCCAGCAGCCAGGAGGTTGGGAGCAATCAGCCCCAGCATTTT. Amino acids: CASSQEVGSNQPQHF.

V usage is TRBV12-3 or TRBV12-4 and J usage is TRBJ2-1; D is possibly TRBD2 (5 bases). This CDR3 has 17 amino acids. The V and J ends lost 5 bases and 0 bases respectively, with 17 bases between them. This CDR3 is CASSQTPGLSSYNEQFF. The DNA for the CDR3 is TGTGCCAGCAGTCAGACTCCGGGGTTGAGCTCCTACAATGAGCAGTTCTTC.

V and J are TRBV28 and TRBJ2-4, with D possibly called TRBD1 or TRBD2 (6 bases each). V was shortened by 5 bases and J by 1 base, with 24 bases between the two germline ends. The CDR3 covers 19 residues. Germline values: CDR1 MDHEN, CDR2 SYDVKM. In DNA, the CDR3 is TGTGCCAGCAGTGGCCCCGGGACACAATCTGGGAGGGCCAAAAACATTCAGTACTTC. Amino acids: CASSGPGTQSGRAKNIQYF.

The table lists this clonotype with a few counts. V is TRBV25-1 and J is TRBJ1-1; possible D gene TRBD1, 5 bases. Per the germline V gene, CDR1 is MGHDK and CDR2 is SYGVNS. The V gene lost 5 bases and the J gene lost 1 base, with 11 bases spanning the gap. This CDR3 spans 14 amino acids. The CDR3 DNA follows: TGTGCCAGCAGTATGCCTGGGGGGAACACTGAAGCTTTCTTT. Residues: CASSMPGGNTEAFF.

The rearrangement uses TRBV4-1 and TRBJ1-3; D may be TRBD1 (6 bases). The CDR3 length is 12 residues. Germline V gene sequence: CDR1 MGHRA, CDR2 YSYEKL. The V gene lost 6 bases and the J gene lost 6 bases, with 9 bases spanning the gap. This CDR3 reads CASSRTENTIYF. DNA of the CDR3: TGCGCCAGCAGTCGGACAGAAAACACCATATATTTT.

This rearrangement joins TRBV6-2 or TRBV6-3 to TRBJ1-5, with D possibly matching TRBD1 (5 bases). Germline CDR1 is MNHEY and CDR2 is SVGEGT. The CDR3 is 14 residues long. Between the trimmed V and J ends, which lost 2 bases and 4 bases, there was a span of 9 bases. CDR3 sequence (DNA): TGTGCCAGCAGTTACGGGACTGAGAATCAGCCCCAGCATTTT. Amino acid sequence: CASSYGTENQPQHF.

The chain has TRBV19 and TRBJ1-2, with TRBD1 identical over 10 bases. The J segment lost 8 bases and the V segment lost 6 bases, leaving 15 bases of the junction unmatched. The CDR3 has 16 amino acids. Germline V gene data show CDR1 as LNHDA and CDR2 as SQIVND (reference sequence). The CDR3 reads CASSRTRDRGQGGYTF. In nucleotides, the CDR3 is TGTGCCAGTAGCAGAACCCGGGACAGGGGCCAGGGCGGCTACACCTTC.

V is TRBV12-3 or TRBV12-4 and J is TRBJ2-7; 11 bases fit TRBD1. Germline trimming cut 8 bases from V and 6 bases from J; bases unmatched to any gene: 6. The CDR3 is 13 amino acids. The CDR3 region is CASGSGTGGEQYF. CDR3 in DNA: TGTGCCAGCGGTTCCGGGACAGGGGGCGAGCAGTACTTC.

The chain has TRBV28 and TRBJ2-2; tentative D call: TRBD1 (6 bases). The CDR3 extends over 14 amino acids. The V and J ends lost 8 bases and 4 bases respectively, with 14 bases between them. Germline lookup yields CDR1 MDHEN and CDR2 SYDVKM. The DNA of the CDR3 is TGTGCCAGCCTGGGACACCCGGGCACCGGGGAGCTGTTTTTT. It translates to CASLGHPGTGELFF.

The sample holds a few counts of this clonotype. V and J are TRBV19 and TRBJ1-1, with a possible D match to TRBD1 (5 bases). This CDR3 comprises 14 residues. Germline CDR1 reads LNHDA; CDR2 reads SQIVND (reference sequence). V dropped 5 bases and J dropped 5 bases, with 15 bases sitting between them. The CDR3 nucleotides read TGTGCCAGTAGTCCAAAGGGAGGGACTACTGAAGCTTTCTTT. It encodes CASSPKGGTTEAFF.

CDR3: CASSLSGTSGYTDTQYF. In nucleotides, the CDR3 is TGTGCCAGCAGCCTCTCCGGGACTAGCGGTTACACAGATACGCAGTATTTT. The gene calls are TRBV7-3 and TRBJ2-3, with 11 bases identical to TRBD2. The CDR3 loop spans 17 amino acids. Germline CDR1 and CDR2: SGHTA and FQGTGA. Unmatched junction bases numbered 9, after V lost 5 bases and J lost 2 bases.

J is TRBJ1-1 and V is TRBV7-9; D is uncertain. The CDR3 length is 10 residues. V shed 5 bases and J shed 7 bases, with 5 bases lying between them. Germline CDR1 reads SEHNR; CDR2 reads FQNEAQ (reference sequence). The CDR3 sequence: CASSPFEAFF. As DNA, the CDR3 is TGTGCCAGCAGCCCGTTTGAAGCTTTCTTT.

The V gene is TRBV20-1, the J gene TRBJ2-4, with a weak D call TRBD2 (6 bases). The germline gives CDR1 DFQATT, CDR2 SNEGSKA (reference sequence). V was clipped by 0 bases and J by 8 bases, with 14 bases between them. This CDR3 is built from 14 residues. In DNA, the CDR3 is TGCAGTGCTAGAGATGGAGGAGGGTTGGACATTCAGTACTTC. Translation: CSARDGGGLDIQYF.